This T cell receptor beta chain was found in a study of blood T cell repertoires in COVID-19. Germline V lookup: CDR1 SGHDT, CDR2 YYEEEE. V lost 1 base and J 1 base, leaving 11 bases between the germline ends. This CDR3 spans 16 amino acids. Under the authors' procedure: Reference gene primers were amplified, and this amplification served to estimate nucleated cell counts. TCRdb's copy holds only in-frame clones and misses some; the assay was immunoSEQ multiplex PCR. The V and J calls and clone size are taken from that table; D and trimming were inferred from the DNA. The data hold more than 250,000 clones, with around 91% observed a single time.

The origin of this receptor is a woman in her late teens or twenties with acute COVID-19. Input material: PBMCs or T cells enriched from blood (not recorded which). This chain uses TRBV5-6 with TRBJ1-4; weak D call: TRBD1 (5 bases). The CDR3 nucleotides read TGTGCCAGCAGCTTGTGGACCGGGGGAACTAATGAAAAACTGTTTTTT. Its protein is CASSLWTGGTNEKLFF. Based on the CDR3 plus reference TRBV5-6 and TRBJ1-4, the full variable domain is DAGVTQSPTHLIKTRGQQVTLRCSPKSGHDTVSWYQQALGQGPQFIFQYYEEEERQRGNFPDRFSGHQFPNYSSELNVNALLLGDSALYLCASSLWTGGTNEKLFFGSGTQLSVL.